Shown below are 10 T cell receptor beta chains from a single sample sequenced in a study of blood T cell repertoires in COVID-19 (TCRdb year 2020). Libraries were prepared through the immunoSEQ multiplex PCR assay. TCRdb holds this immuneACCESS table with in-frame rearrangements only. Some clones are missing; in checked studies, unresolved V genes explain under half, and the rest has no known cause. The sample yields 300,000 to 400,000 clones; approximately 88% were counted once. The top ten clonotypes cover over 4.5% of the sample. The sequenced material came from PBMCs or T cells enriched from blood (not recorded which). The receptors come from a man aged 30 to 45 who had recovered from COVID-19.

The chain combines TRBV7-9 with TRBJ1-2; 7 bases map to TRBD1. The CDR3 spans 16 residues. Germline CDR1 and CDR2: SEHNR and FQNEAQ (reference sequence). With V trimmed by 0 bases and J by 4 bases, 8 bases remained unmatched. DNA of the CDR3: TGTGCCAGCAGCTTAGCCGGGACAGAGGACGTCTATGGCTACACCTTC. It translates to CASSLAGTEDVYGYTF.

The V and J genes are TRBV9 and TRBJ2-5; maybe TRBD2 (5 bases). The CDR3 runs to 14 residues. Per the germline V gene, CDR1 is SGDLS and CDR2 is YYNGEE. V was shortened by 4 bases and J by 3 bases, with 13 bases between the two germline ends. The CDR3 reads CASSPRTEEETQYF. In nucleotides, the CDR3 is TGTGCCAGCAGCCCTCGGACTGAGGAAGAGACCCAGTACTTC.

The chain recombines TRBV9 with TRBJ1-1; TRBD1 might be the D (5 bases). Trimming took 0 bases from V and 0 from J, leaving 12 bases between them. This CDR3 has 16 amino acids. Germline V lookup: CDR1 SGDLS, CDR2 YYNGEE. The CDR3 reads CASSVDGGVMNTEAFF. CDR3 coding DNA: TGTGCCAGCAGCGTAGACGGAGGGGTCATGAACACTGAAGCTTTCTTT.

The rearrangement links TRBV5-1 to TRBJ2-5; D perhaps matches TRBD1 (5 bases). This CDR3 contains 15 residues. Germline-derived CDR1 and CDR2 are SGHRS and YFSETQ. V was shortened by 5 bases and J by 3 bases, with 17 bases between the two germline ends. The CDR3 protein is CASSLDRLLEETQYF. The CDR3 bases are TGCGCCAGCAGTTTAGACAGACTCTTAGAAGAGACCCAGTACTTC. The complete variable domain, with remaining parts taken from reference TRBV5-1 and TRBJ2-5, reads KAGVTQTPRYLIKTRGQQVTLSCSPISGHRSVSWYQQTPGQGLQFLFEYFSETQRNKGNFPGRFSGRQFSNSRSEMNVSTLELGDSALYLCASSLDRLLEETQYFGPGTRLLVL.

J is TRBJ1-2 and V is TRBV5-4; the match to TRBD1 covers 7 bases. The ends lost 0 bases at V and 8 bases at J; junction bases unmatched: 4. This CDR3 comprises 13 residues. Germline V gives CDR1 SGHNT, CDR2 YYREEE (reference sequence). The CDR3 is CASSLEGGRGYTF. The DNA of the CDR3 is TGTGCCAGCAGCTTGGAAGGGGGCCGGGGCTACACCTTC.

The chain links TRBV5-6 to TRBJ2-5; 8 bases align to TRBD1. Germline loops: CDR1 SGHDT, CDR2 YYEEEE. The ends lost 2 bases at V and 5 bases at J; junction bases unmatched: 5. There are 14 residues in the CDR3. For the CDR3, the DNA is TGTGCCAGCAGCTTTCCAGGGGGCTGGGAGACCCAGTACTTC. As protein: CASSFPGGWETQYF.

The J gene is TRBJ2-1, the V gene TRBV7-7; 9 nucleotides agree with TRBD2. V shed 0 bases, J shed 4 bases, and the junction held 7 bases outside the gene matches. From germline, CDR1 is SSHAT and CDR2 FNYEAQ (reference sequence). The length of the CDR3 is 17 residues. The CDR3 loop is CASSLAKGLAGYNEQFF. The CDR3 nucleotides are TGTGCCAGCAGCTTAGCAAAGGGACTAGCAGGTTACAATGAGCAGTTCTTC.

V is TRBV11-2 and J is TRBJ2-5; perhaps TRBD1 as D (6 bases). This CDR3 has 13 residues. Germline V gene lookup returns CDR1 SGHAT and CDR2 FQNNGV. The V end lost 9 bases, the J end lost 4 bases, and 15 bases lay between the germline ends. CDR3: CARTGPPGETQYF. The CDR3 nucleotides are TGTGCCAGAACAGGGCCCCCCGGAGAGACCCAGTACTTC.

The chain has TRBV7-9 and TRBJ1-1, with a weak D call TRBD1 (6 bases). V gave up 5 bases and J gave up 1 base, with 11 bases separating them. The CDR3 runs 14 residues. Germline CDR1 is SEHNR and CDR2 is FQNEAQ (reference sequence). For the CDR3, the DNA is TGTGCCAGCAGCCGTCCGACAGGGAACACTGAAGCTTTCTTT. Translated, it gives CASSRPTGNTEAFF.

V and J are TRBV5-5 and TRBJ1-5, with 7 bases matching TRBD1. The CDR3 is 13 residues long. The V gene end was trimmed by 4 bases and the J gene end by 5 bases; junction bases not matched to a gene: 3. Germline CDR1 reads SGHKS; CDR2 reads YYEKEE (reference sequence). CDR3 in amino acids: CASSQTGDQPQHF. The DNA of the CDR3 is TGTGCCAGCAGCCAAACAGGGGATCAGCCCCAGCATTTT.